This T cell receptor beta chain is from a study of blood T cell repertoires in COVID-19. In the study overall: The analysed material was cDNA or gDNA that came from T cells, B-cell-depleted T cells, or PBMCs.

This CDR3 is 14 amino acids long. The junction had 10 bases not matched to a gene; V was cut back by 7 bases and J by 7 bases. Germline V gives CDR1 LNHDA, CDR2 SQIVND (reference sequence). Original analysis: Amplifying reference gene primers gave estimates of nucleated cell counts. TCRdb's copy holds only in-frame clones and misses some; the assay was immunoSEQ multiplex PCR. Clone size and the V and J calls come from that table; the DNA yielded D and trimming. The data contain some 350,000 clones, more than 80% of them seen just once; the ten biggest clones take up 1%. Participant age was roughly 18 to 100 years, and participants resided in roughly 25 US areas. Cohort placement rested on clinical history that participants reported themselves.

The clonotype comes from a man aged 18 to 29 who had recovered from COVID-19. V usage is TRBV19 and J usage is TRBJ1-5, with 7 bases aligning to TRBD1. Material: PBMCs or T cells enriched from blood (not recorded which). In DNA form, the CDR3 reads TGTGCCAGTACCTATACAGGGGTAGGACAGCCCCAGCATTTT. Its translation: CASTYTGVGQPQHF.